This T cell receptor beta chain was identified during a study of OX40 agonist ivuxolimab in advanced cancers. About the study: Subjects had a mean age of about 60 years, with a range of roughly 23 to 79; just over 80% were male. Study-wide findings and caveats: Researchers report that CD8+ T cells had, on average, more expanded clones than CD4+. Clonal expansion by week 6 occurred in CD4+ and CD8+ blood T cells (at 0.1 to 3.0 mg/kg).

Method: immunoSEQ multiplex PCR; TCRdb's copy keeps in-frame clones and lacks some. Seen here are about 72,000 clones, about 88% observed once, and the top ten hold about an eighth. On this clone: The antigen is unknown.

The V end was cut by 4 bases, the J end by 3 bases, with 15 bases between. The CDR3 covers 15 residues. Per the germline V gene, CDR1 is MDHEN and CDR2 is SYDVKM. Excluded were patients having autoimmune disease history or systemic immunosuppression. The source was CD4+ or CD8+ T cells sorted from blood, collected in a trial of the OX40 agonist ivuxolimab. The clonotype comes from an adult with an advanced solid tumor such as melanoma, head and neck, liver or kidney cancer. The V gene is TRBV28, the J gene TRBJ1-1; D is possibly TRBD1 (6 bases). This CDR3 is CASSSAAGVYTEAFF. As DNA, the CDR3 is TGTGCCAGCAGTTCCGCGGCAGGGGTATACACTGAAGCTTTCTTT.